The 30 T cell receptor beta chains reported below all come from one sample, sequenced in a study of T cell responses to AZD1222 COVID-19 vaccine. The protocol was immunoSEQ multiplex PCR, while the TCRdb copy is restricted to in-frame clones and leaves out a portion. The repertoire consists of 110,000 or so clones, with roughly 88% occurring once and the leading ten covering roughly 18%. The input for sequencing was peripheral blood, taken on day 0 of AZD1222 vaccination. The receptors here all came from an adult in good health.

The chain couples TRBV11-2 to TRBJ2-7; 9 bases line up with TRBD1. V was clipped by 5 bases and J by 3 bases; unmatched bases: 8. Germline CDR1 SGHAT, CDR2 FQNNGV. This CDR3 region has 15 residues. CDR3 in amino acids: CASSLYRDRDYEQYF. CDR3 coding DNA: TGTGCCAGCAGCCTCTACCGGGACAGGGACTACGAGCAGTACTTC.

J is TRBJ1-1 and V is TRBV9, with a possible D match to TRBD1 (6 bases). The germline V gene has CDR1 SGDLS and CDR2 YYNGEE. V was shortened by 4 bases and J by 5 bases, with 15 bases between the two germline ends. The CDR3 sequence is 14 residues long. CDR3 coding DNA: TGTGCCAGCAGCCCAGGGAGGGGGTTTACTGAAGCTTTCTTT. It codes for CASSPGRGFTEAFF.

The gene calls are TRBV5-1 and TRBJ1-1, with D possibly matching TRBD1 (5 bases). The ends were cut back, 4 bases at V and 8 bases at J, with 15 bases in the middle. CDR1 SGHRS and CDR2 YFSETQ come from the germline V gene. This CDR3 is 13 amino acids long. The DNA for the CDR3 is TGCGCCAGCAGCGGGGAGGCGAGGGACGAAGCTTTCTTT. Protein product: CASSGEARDEAFF.

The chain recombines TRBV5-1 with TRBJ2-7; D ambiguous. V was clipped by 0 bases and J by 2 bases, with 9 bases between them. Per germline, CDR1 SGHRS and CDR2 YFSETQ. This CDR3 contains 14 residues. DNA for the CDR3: TGCGCCAGCAGCTTGGGTGGGCCCCCCTACGAGCAGTACTTC. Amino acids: CASSLGGPPYEQYF.

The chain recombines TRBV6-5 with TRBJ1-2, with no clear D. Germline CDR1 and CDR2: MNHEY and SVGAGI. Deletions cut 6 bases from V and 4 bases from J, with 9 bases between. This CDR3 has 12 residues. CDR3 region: CASSVGVYGYTF. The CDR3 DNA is TGTGCCAGCAGCGTCGGGGTCTATGGCTACACCTTC.

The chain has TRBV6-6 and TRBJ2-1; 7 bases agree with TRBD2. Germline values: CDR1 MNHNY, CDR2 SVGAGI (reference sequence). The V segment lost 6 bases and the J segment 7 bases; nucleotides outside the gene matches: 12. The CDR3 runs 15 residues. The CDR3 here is CASSLGAGVGNEQFF. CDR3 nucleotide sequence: TGTGCCAGCAGCCTCGGGGCGGGAGTTGGGAATGAGCAGTTCTTC.

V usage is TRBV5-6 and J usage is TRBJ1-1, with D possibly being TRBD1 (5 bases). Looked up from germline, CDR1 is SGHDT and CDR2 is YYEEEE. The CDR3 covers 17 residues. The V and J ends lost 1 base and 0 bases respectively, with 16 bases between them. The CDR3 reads CASSLSFGALMNTEAFF. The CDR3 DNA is TGTGCCAGCAGCTTGTCTTTTGGGGCCCTCATGAACACTGAAGCTTTCTTT.

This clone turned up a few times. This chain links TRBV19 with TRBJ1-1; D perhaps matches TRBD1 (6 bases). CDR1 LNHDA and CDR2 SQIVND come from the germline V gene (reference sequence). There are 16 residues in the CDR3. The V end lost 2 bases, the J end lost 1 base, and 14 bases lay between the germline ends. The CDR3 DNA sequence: TGTGCCAGTAGTATACTCACTCAGGGGACGAACACTGAAGCTTTCTTT. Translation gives CASSILTQGTNTEAFF.

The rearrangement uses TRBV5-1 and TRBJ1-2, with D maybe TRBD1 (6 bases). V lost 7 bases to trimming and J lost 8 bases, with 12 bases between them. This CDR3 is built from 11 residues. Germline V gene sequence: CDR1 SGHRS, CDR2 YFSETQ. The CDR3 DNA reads TGCGCCAGCGGCACAGGGCAGGGCTACACCTTC. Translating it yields CASGTGQGYTF.

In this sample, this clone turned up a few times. The CDR3 coding sequence is TGTGCCAGCAGCTTGGAAGGGGGAGACCAGCCCCAGCATTTT. Protein sequence: CASSLEGGDQPQHF. The rearrangement links TRBV5-4 to TRBJ1-5; TRBD1 is a possible D gene (6 bases). This CDR3 contains 14 residues. Trimming cost V 0 bases and J 7 bases, with 11 bases left between them. Germline loops: CDR1 SGHNT, CDR2 YYREEE (reference sequence).

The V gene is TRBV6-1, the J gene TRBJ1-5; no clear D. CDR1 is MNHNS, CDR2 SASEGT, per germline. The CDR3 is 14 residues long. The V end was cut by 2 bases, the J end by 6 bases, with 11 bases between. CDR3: CASSENVGFQPQHF. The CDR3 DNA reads TGTGCCAGCAGTGAAAACGTCGGGTTTCAGCCCCAGCATTTT.

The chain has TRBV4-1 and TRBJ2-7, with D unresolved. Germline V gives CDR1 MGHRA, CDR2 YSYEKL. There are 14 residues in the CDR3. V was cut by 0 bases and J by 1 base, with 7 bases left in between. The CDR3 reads CASSQETWSYEQYF. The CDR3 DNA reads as TGCGCCAGCAGCCAAGAGACATGGTCCTACGAGCAGTACTTC.

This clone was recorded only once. The CDR3 here is CSASGRLAGGRTDTQYF. CDR3 DNA: TGCAGTGCTAGTGGCCGACTAGCGGGAGGACGGACAGATACGCAGTATTTT. The rearrangement joins TRBV20-1 to TRBJ2-3; 13 nucleotides align to TRBD2. V shed 3 bases and J 3 bases; nucleotides not matched to a gene: 9. The CDR3 sequence is 17 residues long. Looked up from germline, CDR1 is DFQATT and CDR2 is SNEGSKA (reference sequence).

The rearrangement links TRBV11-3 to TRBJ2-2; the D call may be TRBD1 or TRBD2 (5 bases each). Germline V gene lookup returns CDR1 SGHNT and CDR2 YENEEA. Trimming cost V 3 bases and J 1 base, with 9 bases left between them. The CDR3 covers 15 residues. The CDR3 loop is CASSLGTVNTGELFF. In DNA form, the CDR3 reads TGTGCCAGCAGCTTGGGGACGGTGAACACCGGGGAGCTGTTTTTT.

The CDR3 DNA is TGCGCCAGCAGCTTGAGCAGGGGCCCGAACACCGGGGAGCTGTTTTTT. As protein: CASSLSRGPNTGELFF. The chain is built from TRBV5-1 and TRBJ2-2; D perhaps matches TRBD1 (6 bases). The CDR3 totals 16 residues. V lost 1 base and J lost 0, with 10 bases in between. Germline assignment: CDR1 SGHRS and CDR2 YFSETQ.

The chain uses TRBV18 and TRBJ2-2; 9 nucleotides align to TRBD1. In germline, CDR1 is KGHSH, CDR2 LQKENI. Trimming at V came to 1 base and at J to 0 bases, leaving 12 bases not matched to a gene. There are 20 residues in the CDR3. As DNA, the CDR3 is TGTGCCAGCTCACCACGGGGAATACAACAGGGGGCAGCGAACACCGGGGAGCTGTTTTTT. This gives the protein CASSPRGIQQGAANTGELFF.

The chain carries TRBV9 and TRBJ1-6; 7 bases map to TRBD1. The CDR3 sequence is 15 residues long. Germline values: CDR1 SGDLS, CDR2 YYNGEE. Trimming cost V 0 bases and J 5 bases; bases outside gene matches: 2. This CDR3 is CASSVEGQNNSPLHF. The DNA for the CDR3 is TGTGCCAGCAGCGTAGAGGGACAGAATAATTCACCCCTCCACTTT. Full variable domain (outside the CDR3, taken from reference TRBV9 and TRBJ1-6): DSGVTQTPKHLITATGQRVTLRCSPRSGDLSVYWYQQSLDQGLQFLIQYYNGEERAKGNILERFSAQQFPDLHSELNLSSLELGDSALYFCASSVEGQNNSPLHFGNGTRLTVT.

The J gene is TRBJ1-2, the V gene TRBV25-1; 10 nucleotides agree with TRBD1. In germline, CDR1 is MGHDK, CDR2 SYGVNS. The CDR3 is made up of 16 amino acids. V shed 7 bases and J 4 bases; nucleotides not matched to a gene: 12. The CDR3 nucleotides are TGTGCCAGCACCCCCGGGGGACAGGGGATATTCTATGGCTACACCTTC. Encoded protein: CASTPGGQGIFYGYTF.

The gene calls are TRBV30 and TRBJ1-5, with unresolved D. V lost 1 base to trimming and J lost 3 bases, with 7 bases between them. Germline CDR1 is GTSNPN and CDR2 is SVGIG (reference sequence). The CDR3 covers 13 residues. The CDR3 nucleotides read TGTGCCTGGAGTGATGCGGTCAATCAGCCCCAGCATTTT. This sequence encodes CAWSDAVNQPQHF.

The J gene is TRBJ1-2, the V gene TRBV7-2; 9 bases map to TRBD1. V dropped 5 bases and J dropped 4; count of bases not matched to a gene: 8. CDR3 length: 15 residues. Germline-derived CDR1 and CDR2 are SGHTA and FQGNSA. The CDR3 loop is CASSLVGTGIYGYTF. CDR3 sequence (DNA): TGTGCCAGCAGCCTAGTCGGGACAGGGATCTATGGCTACACCTTC.

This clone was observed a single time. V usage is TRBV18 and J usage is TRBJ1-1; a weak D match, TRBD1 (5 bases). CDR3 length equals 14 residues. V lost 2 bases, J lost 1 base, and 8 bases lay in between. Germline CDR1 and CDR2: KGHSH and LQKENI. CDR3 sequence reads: CASSPDRSNTEAFF. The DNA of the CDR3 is TGTGCCAGCTCACCAGACAGATCGAACACTGAAGCTTTCTTT.

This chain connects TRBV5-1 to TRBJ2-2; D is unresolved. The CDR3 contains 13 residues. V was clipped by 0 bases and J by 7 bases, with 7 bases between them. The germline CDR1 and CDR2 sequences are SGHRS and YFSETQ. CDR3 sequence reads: CASSLVVNGELFF. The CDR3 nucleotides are TGCGCCAGCAGCTTGGTTGTCAACGGGGAGCTGTTTTTT.

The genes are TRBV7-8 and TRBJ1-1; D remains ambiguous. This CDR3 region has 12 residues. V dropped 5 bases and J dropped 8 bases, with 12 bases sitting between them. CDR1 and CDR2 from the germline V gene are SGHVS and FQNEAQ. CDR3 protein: CASSLKTPEAFF. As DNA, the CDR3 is TGTGCCAGCAGCCTAAAGACACCCGAAGCTTTCTTT.

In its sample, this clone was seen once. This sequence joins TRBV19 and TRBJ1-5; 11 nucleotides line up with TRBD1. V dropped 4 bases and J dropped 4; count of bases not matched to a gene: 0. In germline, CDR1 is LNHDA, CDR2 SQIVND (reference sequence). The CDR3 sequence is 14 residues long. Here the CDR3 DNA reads TGTGCCAGTAGTAGGGACAGGGGGAATCAGCCCCAGCATTTT. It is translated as CASSRDRGNQPQHF.

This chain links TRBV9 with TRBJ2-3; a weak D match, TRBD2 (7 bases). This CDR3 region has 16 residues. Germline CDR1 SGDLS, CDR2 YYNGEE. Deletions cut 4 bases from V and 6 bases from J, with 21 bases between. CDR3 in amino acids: CASSTSRGPGGDTQYF. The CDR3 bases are TGTGCCAGCAGCACCTCCCGGGGACCGGGGGGCGATACGCAGTATTTT.

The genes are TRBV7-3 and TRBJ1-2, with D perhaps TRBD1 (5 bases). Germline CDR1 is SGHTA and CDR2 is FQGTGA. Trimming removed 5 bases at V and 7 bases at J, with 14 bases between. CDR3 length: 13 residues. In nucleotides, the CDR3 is TGTGCCAGCAGCCCAACCGGGGGGAGTGGCTACACCTTC. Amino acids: CASSPTGGSGYTF.

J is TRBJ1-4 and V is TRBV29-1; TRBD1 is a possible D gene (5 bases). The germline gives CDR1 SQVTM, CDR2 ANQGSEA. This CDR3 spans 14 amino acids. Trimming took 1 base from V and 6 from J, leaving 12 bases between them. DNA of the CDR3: TGCAGCGTTGAAGTGGGGCCGGGACATGAAAAACTGTTTTTT. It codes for CSVEVGPGHEKLFF.

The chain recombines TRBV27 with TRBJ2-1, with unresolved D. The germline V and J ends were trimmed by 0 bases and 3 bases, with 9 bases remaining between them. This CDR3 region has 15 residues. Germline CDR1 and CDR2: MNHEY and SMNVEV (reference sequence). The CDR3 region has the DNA TGTGCCAGCAGTTTATCGCCGGTCGTCTACAATGAGCAGTTCTTC. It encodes CASSLSPVVYNEQFF.

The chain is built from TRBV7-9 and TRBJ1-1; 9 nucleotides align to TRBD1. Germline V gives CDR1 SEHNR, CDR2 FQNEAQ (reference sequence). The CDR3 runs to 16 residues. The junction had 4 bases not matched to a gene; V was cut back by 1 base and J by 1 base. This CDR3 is CASSLVTGGANTEAFF. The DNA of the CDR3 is TGTGCCAGCAGCTTAGTCACAGGGGGCGCGAACACTGAAGCTTTCTTT.

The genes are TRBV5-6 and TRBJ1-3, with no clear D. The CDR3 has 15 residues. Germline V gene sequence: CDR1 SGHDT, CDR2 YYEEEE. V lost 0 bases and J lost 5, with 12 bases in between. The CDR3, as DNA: TGTGCCAGCAGCTTGGACGGCTACGCGAGAAACACCATATATTTT. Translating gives CASSLDGYARNTIYF.